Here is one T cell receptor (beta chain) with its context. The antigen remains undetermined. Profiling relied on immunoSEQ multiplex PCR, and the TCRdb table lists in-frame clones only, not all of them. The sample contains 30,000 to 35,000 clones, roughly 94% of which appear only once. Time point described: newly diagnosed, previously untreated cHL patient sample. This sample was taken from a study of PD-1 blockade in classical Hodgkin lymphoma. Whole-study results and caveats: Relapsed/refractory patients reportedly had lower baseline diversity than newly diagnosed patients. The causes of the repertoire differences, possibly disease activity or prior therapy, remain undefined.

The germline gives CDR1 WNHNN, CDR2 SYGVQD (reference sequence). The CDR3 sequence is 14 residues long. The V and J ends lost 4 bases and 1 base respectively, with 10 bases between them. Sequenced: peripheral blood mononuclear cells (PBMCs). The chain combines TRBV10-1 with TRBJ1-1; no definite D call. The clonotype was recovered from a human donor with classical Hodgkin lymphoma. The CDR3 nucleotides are TGCGCCAGCAGTGCGGACCGAACGAACACTGAAGCTTTCTTT. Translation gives CASSADRTNTEAFF.